The 21 T cell receptor beta chains listed next were all sequenced from one sample in a study of shared clonotypes between healthy human individuals. CD45RO-negative CD8 cells positively selected for CCR7 made up the naive population, which excluded terminally differentiated effector memory CD45RA+ cells. Assay: immunoSEQ multiplex PCR; the TCRdb copy retains only in-frame clones and omits some. The repertoire holds a few hundred thousand clones, with roughly 95% as singletons. What was sequenced was naive CD8+ T cells sorted from blood. The receptors here all came from a woman aged 25 to 39 in good health.

This clone was seen just once. This chain links TRBV11-2 with TRBJ2-7; tentatively, D is TRBD2 (5 bases). CDR3 length equals 17 residues. V lost 4 bases and J 3 bases, leaving 22 bases between the germline ends. The germline V gene encodes CDR1 SGHAT and CDR2 FQNNGV. Here the CDR3 DNA reads TGTGCCAGCAGCTGGGAACCGACTATCACGAAAGGCTACGAGCAGTACTTC. Translated, it gives CASSWEPTITKGYEQYF.

V usage is TRBV5-1 and J usage is TRBJ1-1, with TRBD1 as a possible D gene (5 bases). Trimming removed 0 bases at V and 10 bases at J, with 10 bases between. CDR1 is SGHRS, CDR2 YFSETQ, per germline. This CDR3 contains 12 residues. This CDR3 is CASSLVGGRAFF. DNA for the CDR3: TGCGCCAGCAGCTTGGTCGGGGGTAGAGCTTTCTTT.

This chain connects TRBV19 to TRBJ1-5; D ambiguous. CDR3 size: 12 residues. Trimming cost V 3 bases and J 9 bases, with 9 bases left between them. From germline, CDR1 is LNHDA and CDR2 SQIVND (reference sequence). The chain's CDR3 is CASSIWEGPQHF. In nucleotides, the CDR3 is TGTGCCAGTAGTATCTGGGAAGGGCCCCAGCATTTT.

J is TRBJ1-5 and V is TRBV7-2; a weak D match, TRBD1 (5 bases). Germline V gene lookup returns CDR1 SGHTA and CDR2 FQGNSA. The CDR3 is made up of 13 amino acids. V shed 4 bases and J shed 11 bases, with 15 bases lying between them. The chain's CDR3 is CASSSDNGGSQHF. The CDR3 DNA follows: TGTGCCAGCAGCTCGGACAACGGTGGGTCCCAGCATTTT.

The V call is TRBV6-4, the J call TRBJ2-7; 12 nucleotides agree with TRBD2. The length of the CDR3 is 14 residues. The junction had 3 bases not matched to a gene; V was cut back by 6 bases and J by 3 bases. Germline CDR1 MRHNA, CDR2 SNTAGT. CDR3 bases: TGTGCCAGCAGCCTGACTAGCGGGAGCTACGAGCAGTACTTC. This encodes CASSLTSGSYEQYF.

Only one count was recorded for this clone. The chain is built from TRBV5-6 and TRBJ2-5, with a tentative D call TRBD1 (6 bases). Deletions cut 0 bases from V and 3 bases from J, with 9 bases between. The CDR3 contains 14 residues. Germline V gene lookup returns CDR1 SGHDT and CDR2 YYEEEE. In nucleotides, the CDR3 is TGTGCCAGCAGCTTGGGCAGGGGAAAAGAGACCCAGTACTTC. Translating gives CASSLGRGKETQYF.

Points on this clone: The same CDR3 arises from other DNA sequences in this sample as well. The genes are TRBV19 and TRBJ2-7; 11 bases match TRBD1. CDR1 and CDR2 (germline): LNHDA, SQIVND (reference sequence). The ends lost 7 bases at V and 2 bases at J; junction bases unmatched: 4. The CDR3 is made up of 14 amino acids. The chain's CDR3 is CASTPGQGAYEQYF. DNA for the CDR3: TGTGCCAGTACGCCGGGACAGGGGGCCTACGAGCAGTACTTC.

This chain connects TRBV29-1 to TRBJ1-2, with D unresolved. V was trimmed by 3 bases and J by 5 bases, leaving 10 bases between them. Per germline, CDR1 SQVTM and CDR2 ANQGSEA. The CDR3 extends over 12 amino acids. This CDR3 is CSVEAEGYGYTF. Written as DNA, the CDR3 is TGCAGCGTTGAGGCGGAGGGTTATGGCTACACCTTC.

The chain couples TRBV30 to TRBJ1-5, with D possibly TRBD1 on 5 matching bases. Germline V gene data show CDR1 as GTSNPN and CDR2 as SVGIG (reference sequence). The CDR3 contains 13 residues. Trimming pared 0 bases from V and 6 bases from J, leaving 9 bases between. CDR3: CAWSVLDTQPQHF. The DNA for the CDR3 is TGTGCCTGGAGTGTACTGGACACTCAGCCCCAGCATTTT.

The rearrangement joins TRBV28 to TRBJ2-3, with 12 bases that match TRBD2. Germline lookup yields CDR1 MDHEN and CDR2 SYDVKM. The CDR3 covers 16 residues. J gave up 6 bases and V 2 bases, and 6 bases lay outside the gene matches. CDR3 nucleotide sequence: TGTGCCAGCAGTTTACCTAGCGGGAGGGCCTGGGATACGCAGTATTTT. Its translation: CASSLPSGRAWDTQYF.

The chain joins TRBV9 to TRBJ2-1, with D possibly TRBD2 on 6 matching bases. Trimming removed 0 bases from V and 5 bases from J, with 21 bases in between. The germline V gene encodes CDR1 SGDLS and CDR2 YYNGEE. CDR3 length equals 18 residues. In DNA, the CDR3 is TGTGCCAGCAGCGTAGACGGAGCGGGCACCCTTAGAGACAATGAGCAGTTCTTC. The encoded protein is CASSVDGAGTLRDNEQFF.

The rearrangement uses TRBV7-9 and TRBJ2-1; 8 nucleotides match TRBD2. J lost 2 bases, V lost 1 base, and 10 bases had no gene match. Germline CDR1 and CDR2: SEHNR and FQNEAQ (reference sequence). There are 18 residues in the CDR3. The CDR3 spells CASSLELADPSPYNEQFF. The CDR3 bases are TGTGCCAGCAGCTTAGAACTAGCGGATCCGTCCCCCTACAATGAGCAGTTCTTC.

This clone came up once. The V call is TRBV5-1, the J call TRBJ2-2; 8 bases line up with TRBD1. CDR3 length equals 13 residues. Germline V gene sequence: CDR1 SGHRS, CDR2 YFSETQ. Unmatched junction bases numbered 1, after V lost 5 bases and J lost 4 bases. The CDR3 is CASRDRGTGELFF. In nucleotides, the CDR3 is TGCGCCAGCAGAGACAGGGGCACCGGGGAGCTGTTTTTT.

This clone was detected once. The chain joins TRBV11-2 to TRBJ2-2; D possibly matches TRBD1 or TRBD2 (5 bases each). Germline CDR1 is SGHAT and CDR2 is FQNNGV. V was trimmed by 5 bases and J by 4 bases, leaving 20 bases between them. The CDR3 has 17 residues. The CDR3 sequence: CASSEKPGRKLTGELFF. In DNA form, the CDR3 reads TGTGCCAGCAGCGAAAAACCGGGACGGAAACTCACCGGGGAGCTGTTTTTT.

J is TRBJ2-3 and V is TRBV6-5; 8 bases align to TRBD2. This CDR3 is 15 amino acids long. V lost 6 bases, J lost 2 bases, and 7 bases stayed unmatched. Germline CDR1 reads MNHEY; CDR2 reads SVGAGI. The CDR3, as DNA: TGTGCCAGCAGGGGGACTAGTGAAGACACAGATACGCAGTATTTT. Translating it yields CASRGTSEDTDTQYF.

This sequence joins TRBV28 and TRBJ2-5, with 14 bases fitting TRBD2. The J segment lost 3 bases and the V segment lost 5 bases, leaving 8 bases of the junction unmatched. The V gene's germline CDR1 is MDHEN and CDR2 SYDVKM. There are 17 residues in the CDR3. CDR3 region: CASSARTSGGPEETQYF. The CDR3, as DNA: TGTGCCAGCAGTGCGAGGACTAGCGGGGGGCCCGAAGAGACCCAGTACTTC.

This chain joins TRBV29-1 and TRBJ2-5; a weak D match, TRBD2 (7 bases). The DNA end is more similar to TRBJ2-7, so the J call may be wrong. CDR1 and CDR2 (germline): SQVTM, ANQGSEA. The CDR3 has 13 amino acids. CDR3 sequence: CSVMGGGSYEQYF. In DNA, the CDR3 is TGCAGCGTTATGGGAGGGGGATCCTACGAGCAGTACTTC.

The chain combines TRBV10-3 with TRBJ2-2, with D possibly being TRBD1 (6 bases). V was shortened by 10 bases and J by 4 bases, with 13 bases between the two germline ends. The germline CDR1 and CDR2 sequences are ENHRY and SYGVKD. This CDR3 is 13 amino acids long. CDR3 in DNA: TGTGCCACAGAAGACAGGACCACCGGGGAGCTGTTTTTT. Residues: CATEDRTTGELFF.

The chain is built from TRBV5-6 and TRBJ2-3; 11 bases align to TRBD2. The CDR3 has 15 residues. Per the germline V gene, CDR1 is SGHDT and CDR2 is YYEEEE. The junction had 8 bases not matched to a gene; V was cut back by 4 bases and J by 7 bases. CDR3 amino acids: CASSLETSGSYTQYF. Written as DNA, the CDR3 is TGTGCCAGCAGCCTCGAAACTAGCGGGAGTTATACGCAGTATTTT. Based on the CDR3 plus reference TRBV5-6 and TRBJ2-3, the full variable domain is DAGVTQSPTHLIKTRGQQVTLRCSPKSGHDTVSWYQQALGQGPQFIFQYYEEEERQRGNFPDRFSGHQFPNYSSELNVNALLLGDSALYLCASSLETSGSYTQYFGPGTRLTVL.

The chain employs TRBV28 and TRBJ2-1, with D hard to call. V lost 4 bases to trimming and J lost 4 bases, with 8 bases between them. The CDR3 covers 13 residues. Germline V CDR1 and CDR2: MDHEN, SYDVKM. The CDR3 bases are TGTGCCAGCAGTTCGACCCTATACAATGAGCAGTTCTTC. Amino acid sequence: CASSSTLYNEQFF.

The rearrangement uses TRBV11-2 and TRBJ2-4, with D unresolved. CDR3 length: 16 residues. Germline V gene sequence: CDR1 SGHAT, CDR2 FQNNGV. Trimming left V 0 bases short and J 5 bases short, with 14 bases between. The CDR3, as DNA: TGTGCCAGCAGCTTAGATGGAGAAGGAGCTGAAAACATTCAGTACTTC. Encoded protein: CASSLDGEGAENIQYF.